A selection of T cell receptor beta chains follows, all from one sample in a study of blood T cell repertoires in COVID-19. Sequencing used immunoSEQ multiplex PCR; TCRdb keeps in-frame clones, though not all of them. The sample has fewer than 500,000 clones; over 65% are singletons. The sequenced sample consisted of peripheral blood. These receptors were taken from a human donor with acute or convalescent COVID-19. The donor label of this sample is uncertain. Each CDR3 is given with its conserved first and last residue.

TRBV5-1,TRBJ1-1,CASSGVPGTGGRNTEAFF
TRBV5-4,TRBJ1-2,CASSAGTASYGYTF
TRBV2,TRBJ2-2,CASRGDRRSGELFF
TRBV7-8,TRBJ1-2,CASSLEAGQEELNYGYTF
TRBV30,TRBJ2-3,CAWSGGYNTDTQYF
TRBV7-2,TRBJ2-3,CASSSRTGRADTQYF
TRBV19,TRBJ1-5,CASRGRVWGNQPQHF
TRBV5-6,TRBJ1-3,CASSLWPAVSGNTIYF
TRBV19,TRBJ1-1,CASSYTGGVNTEAFF
TRBV27,TRBJ2-2,CASSLGQGRTGELFF
TRBV7-9,TRBJ2-2,CASRWYGTGNGELFF
TRBV3-1/TRBV3-2,TRBJ2-5,CASSSGITGETQYF
TRBV29-1,TRBJ2-1,CSVGQGAPEQFF
TRBV29-1,TRBJ2-2,CSVGQVGSGELFF
TRBV5-8,TRBJ1-2,CASSDPGRNYGYTF
TRBV12-1,TRBJ2-1,CASSSIQREWYEQFF
TRBV4-2,TRBJ2-3,CASSWGRLTDTQYF
TRBV28,TRBJ2-2,CATKNAGTGFTGELFF
TRBV19,TRBJ2-1,CASNDRGYYNEQFF
TRBV2,TRBJ1-5,CASNREYNQPQHF
TRBV6-5,TRBJ1-6,CASSWDRAKNLHF
TRBV7-2,TRBJ1-2,CASSLRGWDGYTF
TRBV30,TRBJ1-4,CAWSGTGYGKLFF
TRBV6-5,TRBJ1-6,CASSYGGHNSPLHF
TRBV6-4,TRBJ1-1,CASRDTGGSEAFF
TRBV19,TRBJ1-3,CASSPSSSGNTIYF
TRBV6-5,TRBJ1-1,CASSYSDRTGEAFF
TRBV7-8,TRBJ1-3,CASRREGNTIYF
TRBV19,TRBJ1-1,CASSTYRTAMNTEAFF
TRBV5-1,TRBJ1-4,CASTWTGTNEKLFF
TRBV6-1,TRBJ1-5,CASSEGQGKWSNQPQHF
TRBV7-9,TRBJ2-2,CASSARDYKNTGELFF
TRBV29-1,TRBJ1-2,CSVTRGNYGYTF
TRBV28,TRBJ2-7,CASSSQGAGQAQYF
TRBV6-6,TRBJ1-2,CASSYSPAGAEGYTF
TRBV11-2,TRBJ2-1,CASSLVGANEQFF
TRBV24-1,TRBJ1-5,CATSRGGNQPQHF
TRBV12-3/TRBV12-4,TRBJ2-5,CASSPRETQYF
TRBV10-3,TRBJ1-3,CAISYKSRSGNTIYF
TRBV19,TRBJ1-2,CASSISSVWDSGGYTF
TRBV19,TRBJ2-2,CASSMWRAGELFF
TRBV6-5,TRBJ2-5,CASSYSPGQETQYF
TRBV7-9,TRBJ1-5,CASSLGTGRYYQPQHF